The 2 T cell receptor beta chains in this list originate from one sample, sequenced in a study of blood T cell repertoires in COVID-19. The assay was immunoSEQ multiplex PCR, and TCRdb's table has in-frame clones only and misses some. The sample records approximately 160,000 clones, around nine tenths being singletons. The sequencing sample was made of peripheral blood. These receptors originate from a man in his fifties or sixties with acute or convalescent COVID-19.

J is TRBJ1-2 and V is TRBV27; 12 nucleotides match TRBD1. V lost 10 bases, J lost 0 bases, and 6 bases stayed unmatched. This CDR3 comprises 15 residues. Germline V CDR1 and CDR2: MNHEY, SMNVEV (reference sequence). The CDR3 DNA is TGTGCCACCCGGGACAGGGGGCCCCCTAACTATGGCTACACCTTC. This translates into CATRDRGPPNYGYTF.

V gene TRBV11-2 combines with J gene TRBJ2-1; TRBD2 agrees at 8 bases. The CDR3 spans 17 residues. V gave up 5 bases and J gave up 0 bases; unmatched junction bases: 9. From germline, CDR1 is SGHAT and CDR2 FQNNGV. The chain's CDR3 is CASSGAIAGLSYNEQFF. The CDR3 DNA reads TGTGCCAGCAGCGGCGCTATAGCGGGACTCTCCTACAATGAGCAGTTCTTC. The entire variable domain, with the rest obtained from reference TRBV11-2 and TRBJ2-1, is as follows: EAGVAQSPRYKIIEKRQSVAFWCNPISGHATLYWYQQILGQGPKLLIQFQNNGVVDDSQLPKDRFSAERLKGVDSTLKIQPAKLEDSAVYLCASSGAIAGLSYNEQFFGPGTRLTVL.